This TCR beta chain originates from a study of blood T cell repertoires in COVID-19. Across the study: Specimens from acute and convalescent COVID-19 originated in the United States, Italy and Spain. In each case, the material was cDNA or gDNA derived from T cells, B-cell-depleted T cells, or PBMCs.

Original methodology: It was from reference gene primer amplification that nucleated cell counts were estimated. The protocol was immunoSEQ multiplex PCR, while the TCRdb copy is restricted to in-frame clones and leaves out a portion. For V, J and clone size, that table is used; D and trimming come from the DNA. This sample has over 100,000 clones, with about 79% found just once. The source material was peripheral blood. This TCR derives from a woman of 80 years or more with active or convalescent COVID-19.

CDR3 coding DNA: TGTGCCAGCAGCTTGCGGGCGAGGATAGCGGGAGGGCCGGGCGAGCAGTACTTC. Translated, it gives CASSLRARIAGGPGEQYF. The rearrangement links TRBV5-6 to TRBJ2-7, with 11 bases matching TRBD2. The CDR3 has 18 amino acids. V lost 1 base and J lost 6; bases outside the gene matches: 15. CDR1 and CDR2 from the germline V gene are SGHDT and YYEEEE.